A single sample is the source of the 15 T cell receptor beta chains below, sequenced in a study of regulatory T cells in long-lasting Graves disease. The time point was: persistent/refractory GD, antithyroid drugs over 5 years with positive TRAb. Generation of the TCR library employed RNA extracted from PBMCs. The TCR beta library used iRepertoire HTBI primers with Arm-PCR amplification of CDR3. From the multiplex PCR reads, TCRdb called clonotypes with MiXCR, one entry per CDR3 protein. The repertoire holds roughly 430,000 distinct CDR3 sequences, with roughly 23% as singletons. This material consisted of peripheral blood mononuclear cells (PBMCs), taken when the disease was refractory, from a patient treated with antithyroid drugs. The receptors were sampled from a female donor with Graves disease.

On this clonotype itself: The junction does not match germline at one end; this may be a read error. The chain joins TRBV28 to TRBJ2-3, with a weak D call TRBD2 (6 bases). The germline V gene has CDR1 MDHEN and CDR2 SYDVKM. This CDR3 spans 17 amino acids. The DNA for the CDR3 is TGTGCCAGCAGTCATGACCGACTAGGCAATAGCACAGATACACAGTATTTT. Translation gives CASSHDRLGNSTDTQYF.

This clonotype was seen at least ten times. The gene calls are TRBV12-3 or TRBV12-4 and TRBJ2-7; D is unresolved. V shed 2 bases and J shed 2 bases, with 7 bases lying between them. The CDR3 covers 13 residues. CDR3 residues: CASSLSLAYEQYF. DNA for the CDR3: TGTGCCAGCAGTTTATCCCTTGCCTACGAGCAGTACTTC.

Ten or more counts support this clonotype. This chain joins TRBV2 and TRBJ2-7, with 7 nucleotides matching TRBD2. V trimming: 6 bases; J trimming: 3 bases; junction bases outside the gene matches: 14. The CDR3 is made up of 16 amino acids. Germline loops: CDR1 SNHLY, CDR2 FYNNEI. The CDR3 DNA follows: TGTGCCAGCAGAGATAGGGGAGGGGCCCGCCTCTACGAGCAGTACTTC. This translates into CASRDRGGARLYEQYF.

This clonotype was found many times. The chain is built from TRBV27 and TRBJ1-1; D call uncertain. Germline CDR1 reads MNHEY; CDR2 reads SMNVEV (reference sequence). This CDR3 region has 13 residues. V dropped 6 bases and J dropped 0 bases, with 8 bases sitting between them. The DNA of the CDR3 is TGTGCCAGCAGCTGGGGTTTGAACACTGAAGCTTTCTTT. Encoded protein: CASSWGLNTEAFF.

The rearrangement links TRBV19 to TRBJ2-1; 8 bases match TRBD1. Trimming at V came to 4 bases and at J to 5 bases, leaving 7 bases not matched to a gene. The CDR3 consists of 15 residues. CDR1 and CDR2 (germline): LNHDA, SQIVND (reference sequence). CDR3 protein: CASSNRDRFNNEQFF. CDR3 bases: TGTGCCAGTAGTAACCGGGACAGGTTTAACAATGAGCAGTTCTTC.

The genes are TRBV2 and TRBJ2-1, with 12 nucleotides matching TRBD2. This CDR3 contains 14 residues. The germline gives CDR1 SNHLY, CDR2 FYNNEI. The CDR3 protein is CASLAGGAGDEQFF. In DNA form, the CDR3 reads TGTGCTTCGCTAGCGGGAGGGGCCGGGGATGAGCAGTTCTTC.

The table lists this clonotype with a few counts. The rearrangement links TRBV6-1 to TRBJ1-2; 12 bases map to TRBD1. This CDR3 comprises 18 residues. J was trimmed by 7 bases and V by 6 bases; bases with no gene match: 18. Germline V gene data show CDR1 as MNHNS and CDR2 as SASEGT. This chain's CDR3 is CASSETRDRGRGVGGYTF. The CDR3, as DNA: TGTGCCAGCAGCGAGACCCGGGACAGGGGGCGCGGGGTTGGTGGCTACACCTTC.

This clonotype was recorded at least ten times. This chain uses TRBV28 with TRBJ2-4, with TRBD1 identical over 8 bases. V dropped 6 bases and J dropped 9; count of bases not matched to a gene: 19. Germline CDR1 MDHEN, CDR2 SYDVKM. This CDR3 region has 17 residues. CDR3 coding DNA: TGTGCCAGCAGCCAGACCGCGGAGGCAGGGGGCGTCGGCATTCAGTACTTC. The encoded protein is CASSQTAEAGGVGIQYF.

This clonotype has only a few counts. Here the CDR3 reads CASSLEGMSNEKLFF. CDR3 nucleotide sequence: TGTGCCAGCAGCTTAGAGGGGATGTCTAATGAAAAACTGTTTTTT. This chain uses TRBV11-2 with TRBJ1-4; no reliable D call. The CDR3 is 15 amino acids. CDR1 is SGHAT, CDR2 FQNNGV, per germline. The V end was cut by 0 bases, the J end by 3 bases, with 8 bases between.

This clonotype appeared a few times. The gene calls are TRBV20-1 and TRBJ2-7; no definite D call. V was shortened by 3 bases and J by 2 bases, with 14 bases between the two germline ends. The CDR3 contains 14 residues. Germline V lookup: CDR1 DFQATT, CDR2 SNEGSKA (reference sequence). The CDR3 DNA reads as TGCAGTGCTAGGTTTATGGGGTCAACCTACGAGCAGTACTTC. This encodes CSARFMGSTYEQYF.

This clonotype was recorded at least ten times. The V gene is TRBV3-1, the J gene TRBJ2-7; D is uncertain. Germline V lookup: CDR1 LGHDT, CDR2 YNNKEL (reference sequence). Trimming took 3 bases from V and 8 from J, leaving 11 bases between them. The CDR3 is made up of 12 amino acids. As DNA, the CDR3 is TGTGCCAGCAGCCACTCTCAGGCTAAGCAGTACTTC. Protein product: CASSHSQAKQYF.

This clonotype appeared many times. The chain employs TRBV6-2 or TRBV6-3 and TRBJ1-1; no clear D gene. CDR1 is MNHEY, CDR2 SVGEGT, per germline. This CDR3 is 16 amino acids long. Trimming shortened V by 6 bases and J by 3 bases, and 20 bases separated the two germline ends. The CDR3 bases are TGTGCCAGCAGCCATCCCGACTATGACATACACACTGAAGCTTTCTTT. Its translation is CASSHPDYDIHTEAFF.

This clonotype has at least ten counts. The genes are TRBV27 and TRBJ2-6; 12 bases are a match to TRBD2. The trim removed 3 bases at V and 2 bases at J, leaving 8 bases unmatched. This CDR3 is built from 19 residues. Germline assignment: CDR1 MNHEY and CDR2 SMNVEV (reference sequence). The CDR3 spells CASSFIGLAGMTGANVLTF. For the CDR3, the DNA is TGTGCCAGCAGTTTCATCGGACTAGCGGGAATGACTGGGGCCAACGTCCTGACTTTC.

The rearrangement uses TRBV30 and TRBJ2-7, with 8 bases that match TRBD1. Germline CDR1 and CDR2: GTSNPN and SVGIG (reference sequence). The CDR3 runs to 13 residues. V lost 4 bases and J lost 6; bases outside the gene matches: 8. CDR3 DNA: TGTGCCTGGACCCCAGGGGGCCTGGGCGAGCAGTACTTC. Translating it yields CAWTPGGLGEQYF.

This clonotype occurred many times. The genes are TRBV20-1 and TRBJ2-7; D unresolved. Germline V gene lookup returns CDR1 DFQATT and CDR2 SNEGSKA (reference sequence). Trimming pared 3 bases from V and 0 bases from J, leaving 9 bases between. This CDR3 is built from 13 residues. The CDR3 protein is CSASGANSYEQYF. In DNA, the CDR3 is TGCAGTGCTAGTGGTGCAAACTCCTACGAGCAGTACTTC.